The 13 T cell receptor beta chains below were found in one sample sequenced in a study of cytomegalovirus exposure and HLA in healthy donors. With 60 Vbeta and 13 Jbeta primers, the PCR was carried out. The assay was immunoSEQ multiplex PCR, and TCRdb's table has in-frame clones only and misses some. The profile covers fewer than 110,000 clones, with around 65% appearing a single time and less than 3.5% taken by the ten largest. Sequencing was done on a sample of PBMCs. Receptors were obtained from a woman between 45 and 60 years old in good health and CMV-seronegative.

The genes are TRBV7-6 and TRBJ2-1; 8 bases match TRBD1. The germline V gene has CDR1 SGHVS and CDR2 FNYEAQ. The CDR3 totals 16 residues. V was pared by 5 bases and J by 0 bases, with 6 bases of the junction left unmatched. The CDR3, as DNA: TGTGCCAGCAGCCCCAGACAGGGGAACTCCTACAATGAGCAGTTCTTC. Protein: CASSPRQGNSYNEQFF.

V is TRBV2 and J is TRBJ1-1, with D perhaps matching TRBD1 (6 bases). This CDR3 is built from 12 residues. Germline V gene data show CDR1 as SNHLY and CDR2 as FYNNEI. Trimming took off 6 bases at V and 1 base at J, with 6 bases between the two ends. The DNA of the CDR3 is TGTGCCAGCAGGACAGGGAACACTGAAGCTTTCTTT. This encodes CASRTGNTEAFF.

The rearrangement links TRBV30 to TRBJ2-7; D unclear. Germline V gene lookup returns CDR1 GTSNPN and CDR2 SVGIG (reference sequence). Trimming pared 1 base from V and 3 bases from J, leaving 13 bases between. The CDR3 contains 14 residues. The CDR3 DNA is TGTGCCTGGAGTGGAGGCCTCTCCTTCTACGAGCAGTACTTC. Translated, it gives CAWSGGLSFYEQYF.

V usage is TRBV11-2 and J usage is TRBJ1-4, with a tentative D call TRBD1 (5 bases). The CDR3 loop spans 12 amino acids. Germline CDR1 and CDR2: SGHAT and FQNNGV. Trimming shortened V by 10 bases and J by 4 bases, and 10 bases separated the two germline ends. The CDR3 reads CATRQGNEKLFF. The CDR3 DNA follows: TGTGCCACCCGGCAGGGTAATGAAAAACTGTTTTTT.

The chain has TRBV2 and TRBJ2-1, with TRBD2 matching over 9 bases. This CDR3 has 16 residues. The trim removed 7 bases at V and 2 bases at J, leaving 9 bases unmatched. Per germline, CDR1 SNHLY and CDR2 FYNNEI. As DNA, the CDR3 is TGTGCCAGCAACCTAGCGGGGAGGGTCCCCTACAATGAGCAGTTCTTC. Protein: CASNLAGRVPYNEQFF. Together with reference TRBV2 and TRBJ2-1, the CDR3 gives the full variable domain: EPEVTQTPSHQVTQMGQEVILRCVPISNHLYFYWYRQILGQKVEFLVSFYNNEISEKSEIFDDQFSVERPDGSNFTLKIRSTKLEDSAMYFCASNLAGRVPYNEQFFGPGTRLTVL.

The table lists this clone with a few counts. J is TRBJ1-3 and V is TRBV10-1; D is unresolved. This CDR3 contains 15 residues. The V gene's germline CDR1 is WNHNN and CDR2 SYGVQD (reference sequence). The CDR3 DNA follows: TGCGCTCGCCACTACGGAAAGAGCTCTGGAAACACCATATATTTT. The encoded protein is CARHYGKSSGNTIYF.

The chain has TRBV29-1 and TRBJ2-4; D remains unclear. This CDR3 has 12 residues. CDR1 is SQVTM, CDR2 ANQGSEA, per germline. With 4 bases removed from V and 8 bases from J, the gap between germline ends came to 12 bases. Written as DNA, the CDR3 is TGCAGCGTTGTTCCGTATGAGGACATTCAGTACTTC. Translated: CSVVPYEDIQYF.

The gene calls are TRBV29-1 and TRBJ2-2, with a possible D match to TRBD2 (5 bases). V lost 4 bases, J lost 5 bases, and 8 bases lay in between. This CDR3 spans 12 amino acids. The germline V gene has CDR1 SQVTM and CDR2 ANQGSEA. For the CDR3, the DNA is TGCAGCGTTGGTCCGGGGACCGGGGAGCTGTTTTTT. Amino acids: CSVGPGTGELFF.

This chain links TRBV18 with TRBJ2-1, with D possibly TRBD1 on 5 matching bases. The V gene's germline CDR1 is KGHSH and CDR2 LQKENI. The CDR3 is made up of 16 amino acids. Trimming removed 2 bases from V and 0 bases from J, with 11 bases in between. CDR3: CASSPGYRFSYNEQFF. The CDR3 nucleotides are TGTGCCAGCTCACCAGGATACAGGTTCTCCTACAATGAGCAGTTCTTC.

This chain joins TRBV4-3 and TRBJ2-7; 9 nucleotides agree with TRBD1. This CDR3 is built from 15 residues. Germline CDR1 LGHNA, CDR2 YSLEER. V lost 0 bases to trimming and J lost 6 bases; unmatched junction nucleotides: 6. In DNA form, the CDR3 reads TGCGCCAGCAGCCAAGAGGACAGGGGAGGTCTCGAGCAGTACTTC. Amino acids: CASSQEDRGGLEQYF.

The CDR3 DNA is TGTGCCAGCAGCTTATCGCCGCACGGGGCTGGGGCCAACGTCCTGACTTTC. Its protein is CASSLSPHGAGANVLTF. The V gene is TRBV7-6, the J gene TRBJ2-6, with D possibly TRBD2 on 5 matching bases. V was cut by 2 bases and J by 2 bases, with 13 bases left in between. CDR3 length: 17 amino acids. Germline V gene lookup returns CDR1 SGHVS and CDR2 FNYEAQ.

The chain combines TRBV4-2 with TRBJ2-7; TRBD2 matches 12 bases. V shed 4 bases, J shed 3 bases, and the junction held 10 bases outside the gene matches. The germline V gene has CDR1 LGHNA and CDR2 YNFKEQ. The CDR3 runs to 17 residues. The DNA for the CDR3 is TGTGCCAGCAGCCCGACTAGCGGGGGAGCCAAAAACTACGAGCAGTACTTC. Protein sequence: CASSPTSGGAKNYEQYF.

This clone was recorded a few times. The CDR3: CASSMTGRKSYEQYF. In DNA, the CDR3 is TGTGCCAGTAGTATGACAGGGCGAAAGTCCTACGAGCAGTACTTC. V and J are TRBV19 and TRBJ2-7, with 7 bases matching TRBD1. The junction had 6 bases not matched to a gene; V was cut back by 3 bases and J by 1 base. Germline lookup yields CDR1 LNHDA and CDR2 SQIVND (reference sequence). The CDR3 is 15 residues long.